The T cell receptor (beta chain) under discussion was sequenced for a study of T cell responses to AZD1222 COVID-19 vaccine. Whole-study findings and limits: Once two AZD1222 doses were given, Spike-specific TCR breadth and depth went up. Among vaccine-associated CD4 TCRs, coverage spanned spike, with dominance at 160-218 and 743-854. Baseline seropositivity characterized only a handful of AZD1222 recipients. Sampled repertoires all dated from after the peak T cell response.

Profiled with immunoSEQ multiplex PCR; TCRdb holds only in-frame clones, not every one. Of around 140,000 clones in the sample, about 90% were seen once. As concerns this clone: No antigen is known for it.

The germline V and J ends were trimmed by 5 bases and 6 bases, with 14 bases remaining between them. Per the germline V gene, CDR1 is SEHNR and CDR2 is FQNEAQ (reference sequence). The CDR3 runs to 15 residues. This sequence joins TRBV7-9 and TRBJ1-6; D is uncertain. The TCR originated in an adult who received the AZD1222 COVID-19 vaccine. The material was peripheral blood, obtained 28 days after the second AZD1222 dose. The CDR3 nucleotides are TGTGCCAGCAGCCGTTCTCCGACGCCTAATTCACCCCTCCACTTT. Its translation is CASSRSPTPNSPLHF.